These 14 T cell receptor beta chains share one sample of origin, sequenced in a study of blood T cell repertoires in COVID-19. Sequenced by immunoSEQ multiplex PCR; TCRdb stores in-frame clones only, minus some. The sample contains about 480,000 clones, roughly 90% of which appear only once. The sample taken for sequencing was PBMCs or T cells enriched from blood (not recorded which). These receptors were taken from a middle-aged woman who had recovered from COVID-19.

The chain uses TRBV9 and TRBJ1-1; D may be TRBD1 (6 bases). V was shortened by 3 bases and J by 9 bases, with 21 bases between the two germline ends. Germline loops: CDR1 SGDLS, CDR2 YYNGEE. The CDR3 spans 15 residues. The CDR3: CASSGDTQHRIQAFF. CDR3 coding DNA: TGTGCCAGCAGCGGGGACACTCAGCATCGGATTCAAGCTTTCTTT.

This clone was found once. The chain recombines TRBV14 with TRBJ2-5; no firm D call. This CDR3 is 11 amino acids long. Germline loops: CDR1 SGHDN, CDR2 FVKESK. V was cut by 3 bases and J by 5 bases, with 4 bases left in between. The CDR3 DNA reads as TGTGCCAGCAGCCAGCGGGAGACCCAGTACTTC. Translated, it gives CASSQRETQYF. Drawing the rest from reference TRBV14 and TRBJ2-5, the complete variable domain is EAGVTQFPSHSVIEKGQTVTLRCDPISGHDNLYWYRRVMGKEIKFLLHFVKESKQDESGMPNNRFLAERTGGTYSTLKVQPAELEDSGVYFCASSQRETQYFGPGTRLLVL.

The rearrangement links TRBV11-3 to TRBJ1-1; the D gene is possibly TRBD1 (6 bases). The V and J ends lost 6 bases and 6 bases respectively, with 14 bases between them. Germline assignment: CDR1 SGHNT and CDR2 YENEEA. The CDR3 has 13 residues. This chain's CDR3 is CASRRPGVAEAFF. The CDR3, as DNA: TGTGCCAGCAGGAGGCCAGGGGTCGCTGAAGCTTTCTTT.

V and J are TRBV19 and TRBJ2-3; D is perhaps TRBD2 (7 bases). V was trimmed by 7 bases and J by 4 bases, leaving 15 bases between them. The germline V gene has CDR1 LNHDA and CDR2 SQIVND (reference sequence). CDR3 length: 14 residues. The CDR3 spells CASKGTGGPDTQYF. For the CDR3, the DNA is TGTGCCAGTAAAGGGACGGGGGGCCCAGATACGCAGTATTTT.

CDR3 amino acids: CATSDFGGGPDTQYF. The CDR3 DNA reads TGTGCCACCAGTGATTTCGGCGGGGGTCCAGATACGCAGTATTTT. This chain joins TRBV24-1 and TRBJ2-3; 7 bases are shared with TRBD2. J lost 4 bases, V lost 1 base, and 4 bases had no gene match. Germline V CDR1 and CDR2: KGHDR, SFDVKD. The CDR3 has 15 amino acids.

This chain links TRBV3-1 (or the pseudogene TRBV3-2) with TRBJ1-2, with a tentative D call TRBD1 (6 bases). CDR1 is LGHDT, CDR2 YNNKEL, per germline (reference sequence). The CDR3 loop spans 15 amino acids. The V and J ends lost 0 bases and 8 bases respectively, with 16 bases between them. The CDR3: CASSQEGAGDRGYTF. DNA of the CDR3: TGTGCCAGCAGCCAAGAAGGGGCAGGGGATAGAGGCTACACCTTC.

V and J are TRBV5-6 and TRBJ2-7, with D possibly TRBD2 on 6 matching bases. V lost 0 bases to trimming and J lost 4 bases, with 11 bases between them. The CDR3 has 14 amino acids. The V gene's germline CDR1 is SGHDT and CDR2 YYEEEE. CDR3 DNA sequence: TGTGCCAGCAGCTTGGGACTAGAAGGGTACGAGCAGTACTTC. It encodes CASSLGLEGYEQYF.

The rearrangement joins TRBV28 to TRBJ1-1; D perhaps matches TRBD1 (6 bases). The V end was cut by 2 bases, the J end by 4 bases, with 14 bases between. This CDR3 comprises 15 residues. Germline values: CDR1 MDHEN, CDR2 SYDVKM. The CDR3 DNA follows: TGTGCCAGCAGTTTAGGGGGGGCGGAGGGCACTGAAGCTTTCTTT. It translates to CASSLGGAEGTEAFF.

This clone was counted between two and nine times. This chain uses TRBV4-2 with TRBJ1-2, with TRBD1 matching 9 bases. The length of the CDR3 is 15 residues. Trimming cost V 2 bases and J 4 bases; bases outside gene matches: 5. Germline CDR1 is LGHNA and CDR2 is YNFKEQ. The CDR3 nucleotides are TGTGCCAGCAGCCAAACAGGGGGCGGAAGCTATGGCTACACCTTC. It is translated as CASSQTGGGSYGYTF.

The V call is TRBV11-1, the J call TRBJ1-1; tentative D call: TRBD1 (6 bases). There are 14 residues in the CDR3. Germline V gene sequence: CDR1 SGHAT, CDR2 FQDESV (reference sequence). The V gene lost 2 bases and the J gene lost 7 bases, with 14 bases spanning the gap. The CDR3 spells CASSLNEGQREAFF. The CDR3 DNA reads TGTGCCAGCAGCTTAAACGAAGGACAGCGTGAAGCTTTCTTT.

This clone has only a few counts. The chain carries TRBV9 and TRBJ2-7; TRBD1 might be the D (6 bases). The ends were cut back, 2 bases at V and 5 bases at J, with 17 bases in the middle. CDR1 SGDLS and CDR2 YYNGEE come from the germline V gene. The CDR3 spans 15 residues. The CDR3 is CASSVTPGEFNEQYF. CDR3 coding DNA: TGTGCCAGCAGCGTCACTCCAGGGGAGTTCAACGAGCAGTACTTC.

The chain employs TRBV7-2 and TRBJ2-3, with 9 bases matching TRBD1. The length of the CDR3 is 15 residues. The germline V gene has CDR1 SGHTA and CDR2 FQGNSA. V shed 5 bases, J shed 5 bases, and the junction held 8 bases outside the gene matches. The CDR3 DNA is TGTGCCAGCAGCCTACAGGGGGCAATGGGAGATACGCAGTATTTT. Its protein product is CASSLQGAMGDTQYF.

This clone was recorded only once. The chain employs TRBV2 and TRBJ1-3; D is perhaps TRBD1 (6 bases). Germline lookup yields CDR1 SNHLY and CDR2 FYNNEI. V shed 4 bases and J shed 0 bases, with 10 bases lying between them. The CDR3 is 15 amino acids. The CDR3 protein is CASSGQVISGNTIYF. For the CDR3, the DNA is TGTGCCAGCAGTGGACAGGTGATCTCTGGAAACACCATATATTTT.

This rearrangement joins TRBV3-1 (or the pseudogene TRBV3-2) to TRBJ1-5, with a weak D call TRBD1 (5 bases). The V end was cut by 5 bases, the J end by 0 bases, with 11 bases between. Germline V gene data show CDR1 as LGHDT and CDR2 as YNNKEL (reference sequence). The CDR3 sequence is 15 residues long. CDR3 bases: TGTGCCAGCAGCGCCCAGGGACTTAGCAATCAGCCCCAGCATTTT. Translated: CASSAQGLSNQPQHF.